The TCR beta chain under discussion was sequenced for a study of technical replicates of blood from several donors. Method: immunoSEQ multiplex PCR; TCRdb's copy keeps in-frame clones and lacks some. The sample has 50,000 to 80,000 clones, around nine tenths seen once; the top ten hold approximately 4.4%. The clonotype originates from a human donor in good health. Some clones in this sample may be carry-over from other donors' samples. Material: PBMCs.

The CDR3 nucleotides are TGCAGTGCCCGATCCCCGGACACCATATATTTT. This translates into CSARSPDTIYF. The chain recombines TRBV20-1 with TRBJ1-3; D not resolved. The CDR3 has 11 amino acids. Per germline, CDR1 DFQATT and CDR2 SNEGSKA (reference sequence). The V end was cut by 6 bases, the J end by 8 bases, with 11 bases between.